This T cell receptor beta chain derives from a study of shared clonotypes between healthy human individuals. Germline assignment: CDR1 MNHNS and CDR2 SASEGT. V lost 5 bases, J lost 4 bases, and 9 bases stayed unmatched. The CDR3 covers 15 residues. Genomic DNA from each subset was divided evenly over several immunoSEQ plates. Here immunoSEQ multiplex PCR was the method, and the copy in TCRdb shows in-frame clones only, minus some. The data show about 2.2 million clones, 93% seen once. CD45RO-negative cells were positively selected for CCR7, leaving out terminally differentiated effector memory CD45RA+ cells.

This sequence joins TRBV6-1 and TRBJ2-5; TRBD1 matches 8 bases. Sequencing was done on a sample of naive CD8+ T cells from PBMCs. The TCR originated in a young man in good health. Some clones in this sample may be carry-over from other donors' samples. This CDR3 is CASSIRTGPAETQYF. In DNA form, the CDR3 reads TGTGCCAGCAGTATTCGGACAGGGCCGGCAGAGACCCAGTACTTC.